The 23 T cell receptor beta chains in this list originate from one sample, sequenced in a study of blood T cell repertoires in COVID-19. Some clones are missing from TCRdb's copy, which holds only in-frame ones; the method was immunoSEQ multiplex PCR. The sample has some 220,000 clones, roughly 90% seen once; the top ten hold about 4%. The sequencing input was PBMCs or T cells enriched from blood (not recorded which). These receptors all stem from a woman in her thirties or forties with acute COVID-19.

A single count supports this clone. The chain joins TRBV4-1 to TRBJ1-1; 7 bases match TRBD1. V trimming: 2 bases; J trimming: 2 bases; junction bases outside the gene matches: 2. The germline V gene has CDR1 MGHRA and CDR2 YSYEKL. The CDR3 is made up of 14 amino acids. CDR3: CASSQQGGNTEAFF. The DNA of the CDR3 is TGCGCCAGCAGCCAACAGGGGGGCAACACTGAAGCTTTCTTT.

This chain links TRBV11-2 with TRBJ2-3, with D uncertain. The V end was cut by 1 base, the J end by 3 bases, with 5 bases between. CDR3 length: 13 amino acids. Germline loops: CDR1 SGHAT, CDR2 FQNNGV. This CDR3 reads CASSLAVTDTQYF. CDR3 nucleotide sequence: TGTGCCAGCAGCTTAGCGGTGACAGATACGCAGTATTTT.

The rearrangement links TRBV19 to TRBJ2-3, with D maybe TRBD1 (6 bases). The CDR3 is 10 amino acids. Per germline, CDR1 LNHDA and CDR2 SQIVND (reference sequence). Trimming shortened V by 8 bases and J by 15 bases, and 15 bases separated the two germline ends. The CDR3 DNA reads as TGTGCCAGTGGCACGGACAGACAATATTTT. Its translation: CASGTDRQYF.

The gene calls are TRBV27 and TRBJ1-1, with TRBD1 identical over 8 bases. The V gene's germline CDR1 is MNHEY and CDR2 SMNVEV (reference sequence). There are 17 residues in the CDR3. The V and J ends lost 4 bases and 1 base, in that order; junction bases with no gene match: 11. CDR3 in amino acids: CASSSPGQGGRNTEAFF. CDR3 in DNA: TGTGCCAGCAGTTCGCCAGGACAGGGAGGTCGGAACACTGAAGCTTTCTTT.

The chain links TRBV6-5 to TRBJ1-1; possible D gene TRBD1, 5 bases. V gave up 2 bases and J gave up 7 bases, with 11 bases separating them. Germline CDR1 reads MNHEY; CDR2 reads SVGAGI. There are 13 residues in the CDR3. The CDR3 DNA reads TGTGCCAGCAGTTACATGTCAGGGTATGAAGCTTTCTTT. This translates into CASSYMSGYEAFF.

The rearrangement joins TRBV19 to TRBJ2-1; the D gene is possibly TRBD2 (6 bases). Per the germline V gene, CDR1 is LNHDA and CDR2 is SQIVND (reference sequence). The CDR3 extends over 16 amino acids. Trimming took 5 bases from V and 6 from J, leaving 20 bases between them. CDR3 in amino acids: CASSPPKVDGGNEQFF. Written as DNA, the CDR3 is TGTGCCAGTAGTCCCCCGAAGGTGGACGGGGGCAATGAGCAGTTCTTC.

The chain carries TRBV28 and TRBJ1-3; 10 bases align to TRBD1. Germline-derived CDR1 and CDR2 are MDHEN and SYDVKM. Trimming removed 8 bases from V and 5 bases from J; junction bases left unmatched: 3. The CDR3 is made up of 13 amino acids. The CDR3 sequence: CASLGQGRNTIYF. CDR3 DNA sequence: TGTGCCAGCTTGGGACAGGGGCGAAACACCATATATTTT.

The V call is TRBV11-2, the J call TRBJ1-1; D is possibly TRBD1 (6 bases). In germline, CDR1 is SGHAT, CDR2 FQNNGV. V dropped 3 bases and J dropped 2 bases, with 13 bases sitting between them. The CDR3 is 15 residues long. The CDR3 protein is CASSFGGAGNTEAFF. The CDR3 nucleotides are TGTGCCAGCAGCTTTGGGGGGGCGGGAAACACTGAAGCTTTCTTT.

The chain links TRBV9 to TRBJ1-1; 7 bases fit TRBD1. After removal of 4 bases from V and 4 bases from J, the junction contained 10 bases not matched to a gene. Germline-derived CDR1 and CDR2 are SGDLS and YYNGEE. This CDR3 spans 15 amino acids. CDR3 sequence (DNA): TGTGCCAGCAGCATAAGACAGGGTGGGAGCACTGAAGCTTTCTTT. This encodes CASSIRQGGSTEAFF.

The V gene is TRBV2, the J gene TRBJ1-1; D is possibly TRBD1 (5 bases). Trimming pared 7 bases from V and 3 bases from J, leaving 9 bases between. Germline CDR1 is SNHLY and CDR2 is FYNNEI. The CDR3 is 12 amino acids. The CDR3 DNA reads TGTGCCAGCACCCTAGGGGACACTGAAGCTTTCTTT. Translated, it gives CASTLGDTEAFF.

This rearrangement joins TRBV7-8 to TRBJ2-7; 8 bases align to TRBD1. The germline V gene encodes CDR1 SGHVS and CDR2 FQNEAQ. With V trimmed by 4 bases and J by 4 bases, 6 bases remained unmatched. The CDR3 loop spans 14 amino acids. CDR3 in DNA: TGTGCCAGCAGCTCGGGACAGGCCCCGTACGAGCAGTACGTC. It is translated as CASSSGQAPYEQYV.

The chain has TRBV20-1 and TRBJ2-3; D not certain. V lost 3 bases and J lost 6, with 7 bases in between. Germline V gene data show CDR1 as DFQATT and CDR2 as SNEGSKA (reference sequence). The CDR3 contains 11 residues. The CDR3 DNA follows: TGCAGTGCTAGCTTCGGGGATACGCAGTATTTT. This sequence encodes CSASFGDTQYF.

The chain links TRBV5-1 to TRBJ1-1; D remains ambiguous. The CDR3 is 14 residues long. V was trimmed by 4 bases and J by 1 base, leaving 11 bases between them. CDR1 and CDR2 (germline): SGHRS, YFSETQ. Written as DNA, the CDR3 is TGCGCCAGCAGCGCCTACTTAAAGAACACTGAAGCTTTCTTT. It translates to CASSAYLKNTEAFF.

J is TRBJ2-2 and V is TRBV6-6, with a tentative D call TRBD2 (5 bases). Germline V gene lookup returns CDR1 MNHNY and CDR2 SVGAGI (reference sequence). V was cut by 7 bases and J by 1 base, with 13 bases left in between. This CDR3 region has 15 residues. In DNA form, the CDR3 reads TGTGCCAGCACCGGGCGGGCAGGGAACACCGGGGAGCTGTTTTTT. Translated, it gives CASTGRAGNTGELFF.

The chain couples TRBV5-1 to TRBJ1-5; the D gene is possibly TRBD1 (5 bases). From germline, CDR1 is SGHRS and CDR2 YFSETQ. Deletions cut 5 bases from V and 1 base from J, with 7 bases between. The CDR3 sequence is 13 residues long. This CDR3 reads CASRRDSNQPQHF. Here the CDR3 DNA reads TGCGCCAGCAGGCGGGACAGCAATCAGCCCCAGCATTTT.

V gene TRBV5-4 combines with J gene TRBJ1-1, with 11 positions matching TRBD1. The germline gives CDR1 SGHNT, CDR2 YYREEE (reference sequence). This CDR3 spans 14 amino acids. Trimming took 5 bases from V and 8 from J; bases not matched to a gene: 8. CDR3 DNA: TGTGCCAGCAGGGCGGACAGGGGGCTTAAGGAAGCTTTCTTT. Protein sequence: CASRADRGLKEAFF.

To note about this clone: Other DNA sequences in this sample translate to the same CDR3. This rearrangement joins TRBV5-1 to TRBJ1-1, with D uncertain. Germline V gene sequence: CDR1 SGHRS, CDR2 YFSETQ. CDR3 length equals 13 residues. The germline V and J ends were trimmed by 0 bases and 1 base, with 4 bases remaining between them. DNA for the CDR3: TGCGCCAGCAGCTTGGCGCGGAACACTGAAGCTTTCTTT. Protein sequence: CASSLARNTEAFF.

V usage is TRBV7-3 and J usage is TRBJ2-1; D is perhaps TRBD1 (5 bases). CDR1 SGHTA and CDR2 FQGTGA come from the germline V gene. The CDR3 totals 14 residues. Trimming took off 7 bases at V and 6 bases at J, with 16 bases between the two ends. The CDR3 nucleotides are TGTGCCAGCACTGTCGACAGAGGCGGCAATGAGCAGTTCTTC. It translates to CASTVDRGGNEQFF.

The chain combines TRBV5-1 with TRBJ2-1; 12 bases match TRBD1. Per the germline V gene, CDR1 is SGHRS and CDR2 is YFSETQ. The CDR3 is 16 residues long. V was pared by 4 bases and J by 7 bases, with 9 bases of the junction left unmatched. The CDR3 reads CASSAYRDRGRNEQFF. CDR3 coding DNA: TGCGCCAGCAGCGCCTACCGGGACAGGGGGCGAAATGAGCAGTTCTTC.

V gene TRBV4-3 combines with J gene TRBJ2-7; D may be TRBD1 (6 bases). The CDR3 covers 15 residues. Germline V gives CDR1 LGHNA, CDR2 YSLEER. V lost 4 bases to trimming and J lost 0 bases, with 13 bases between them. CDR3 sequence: CASSRGQMSSYEQYF. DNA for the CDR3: TGCGCCAGCAGCCGCGGACAGATGAGCTCCTACGAGCAGTACTTC.

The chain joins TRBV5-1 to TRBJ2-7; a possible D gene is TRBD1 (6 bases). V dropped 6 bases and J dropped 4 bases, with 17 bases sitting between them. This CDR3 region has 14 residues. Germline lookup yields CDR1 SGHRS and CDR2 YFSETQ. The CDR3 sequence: CASNQGFGVYEQYF. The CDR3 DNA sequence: TGCGCCAGCAACCAGGGGTTCGGTGTGTACGAGCAGTACTTC.

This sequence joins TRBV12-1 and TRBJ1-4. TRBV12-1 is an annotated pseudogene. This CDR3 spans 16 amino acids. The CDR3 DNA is TGTGCCAGCAGCGTAGGACTTCCCGCGACTAATGAAAAACTGTTTTTT. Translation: CASSVGLPATNEKLFF.

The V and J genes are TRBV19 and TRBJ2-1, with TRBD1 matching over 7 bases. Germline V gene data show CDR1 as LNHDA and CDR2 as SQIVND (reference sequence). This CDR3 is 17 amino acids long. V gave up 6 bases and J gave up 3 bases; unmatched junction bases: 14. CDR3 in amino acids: CASSDRDQILNYNEQFF. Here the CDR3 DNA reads TGTGCCAGTAGCGACAGGGATCAAATACTTAACTACAATGAGCAGTTCTTC.